The 18 T cell receptor beta chains below were found in one sample sequenced in a study of CD8 T cells in Susac syndrome. Roughly 0.45 to 1 ug RNA was reverse transcribed with random hexamers. TCRdb fed the immunoSEQ multiplex PCR reads into MiXCR, producing one record per CDR3 protein. Among 150,000 or so distinct CDR3 sequences listed, around 93% were seen once. Sequencing input: CD4+ T cells from PBMCs. The receptors originated from a human donor with Susac syndrome.

This chain uses TRBV20-1 with TRBJ1-1, with D possibly TRBD1 on 6 matching bases. This CDR3 has 12 amino acids. CDR1 is DFQATT, CDR2 SNEGSKA, per germline (reference sequence). The germline V and J ends were trimmed by 6 bases and 4 bases, with 12 bases remaining between them. This chain's CDR3 is CSARGYGTEAFF. The CDR3, as DNA: TGCAGTGCCAGGGGATACGGCACTGAAGCTTTCTTT.

The chain employs TRBV4-1 and TRBJ1-2; 9 nucleotides agree with TRBD1. The CDR3 totals 14 residues. Per the germline V gene, CDR1 is MGHRA and CDR2 is YSYEKL. With V trimmed by 2 bases and J by 6 bases, 4 bases remained unmatched. In DNA, the CDR3 is TGCGCCAGCAGCCAATACGGACAGGGGAATGGCTACACCTTC. It yields the protein CASSQYGQGNGYTF.

V and J are TRBV4-2 and TRBJ1-4; D is perhaps TRBD1 (5 bases). This CDR3 is built from 15 residues. Germline CDR1 reads LGHNA; CDR2 reads YNFKEQ. Trimming removed 0 bases from V and 0 bases from J, with 5 bases in between. The CDR3 nucleotides are TGTGCCAGCAGCCAAGAGACAGCAACTAATGAAAAACTGTTTTTT. It translates to CASSQETATNEKLFF.

CDR3 coding DNA: TGCAGTGCTAGAGATCGAGGGCGGGGGACTAGCACAGATACGCAGTATTTT. It translates to CSARDRGRGTSTDTQYF. The chain is built from TRBV20-1 and TRBJ2-3; TRBD2 aligns across 7 bases. The CDR3 sequence is 17 residues long. Germline lookup yields CDR1 DFQATT and CDR2 SNEGSKA (reference sequence). The trim removed 0 bases at V and 0 bases at J, leaving 9 bases unmatched.

As for this clonotype: Germline and junction disagree at one end, which may indicate a read error. The chain recombines TRBV5-6 with TRBJ2-5, with 9 bases that match TRBD2. The germline V gene has CDR1 SGHDT and CDR2 YYEEEE. This CDR3 contains 16 residues. CDR3 DNA sequence: TGTGCCAGCAGCTTGTACTGGACTAGCGACCACGAGACCCAGTACTTC. It translates to CASSLYWTSDHETQYF.

The chain employs TRBV25-1 and TRBJ2-1; TRBD2 matches 9 bases. V lost 3 bases and J lost 7; bases outside the gene matches: 16. The CDR3 has 18 amino acids. From germline, CDR1 is MGHDK and CDR2 SYGVNS. The CDR3, as DNA: TGTGCCAGCAGTGACTCACCGCCTAGCGGGGTAACGTGGAATGAGCAGTTCTTC. It codes for CASSDSPPSGVTWNEQFF.

This chain uses TRBV3-1 with TRBJ1-5; TRBD1 agrees at 7 bases. Germline V gene data show CDR1 as LGHDT and CDR2 as YNNKEL (reference sequence). V lost 2 bases to trimming and J lost 4 bases; unmatched junction nucleotides: 8. The CDR3 has 16 residues. For the CDR3, the DNA is TGTGCCAGCAGCCAAATTTCGGGACAGTCAAATCAGCCCCAGCATTTT. This translates into CASSQISGQSNQPQHF.

The chain has TRBV20-1 and TRBJ1-1; D is perhaps TRBD1 (6 bases). Germline V lookup: CDR1 DFQATT, CDR2 SNEGSKA (reference sequence). The CDR3 is made up of 12 amino acids. In nucleotides, the CDR3 is TGCAGGGGGGCAGGGAAGAACACTGAAGCTTTCTTT. Its protein is CRGAGKNTEAFF.

The chain joins TRBV20-1 to TRBJ2-1; D gene uncertain. Germline CDR1 DFQATT, CDR2 SNEGSKA (reference sequence). This CDR3 comprises 16 residues. The V and J ends lost 1 base and 0 bases respectively, with 13 bases between them. CDR3 amino acids: CSARVVGGNSYNEQFF. The DNA of the CDR3 is TGCAGTGCTAGAGTCGTGGGCGGTAACTCCTACAATGAGCAGTTCTTC.

This chain joins TRBV30 and TRBJ1-2; D is undetermined. The CDR3 extends over 11 amino acids. The ends were cut back, 3 bases at V and 7 bases at J, with 9 bases in the middle. Per germline, CDR1 GTSNPN and CDR2 SVGIG (reference sequence). CDR3 nucleotides: TGTGCCTGGAGCGACCCTTCTGGCTACACCTTC. Residues: CAWSDPSGYTF.

This clonotype was picked up one time. This CDR3 reads CASGGGISSYNEQFF. CDR3 DNA: TGTGCCAGCGGAGGGGGGATTAGCTCCTACAATGAGCAGTTCTTC. The V call is TRBV12-3 or TRBV12-4, the J call TRBJ2-1; D might be TRBD1 or TRBD2, each matching 6 bases. The germline V and J ends were trimmed by 8 bases and 0 bases, with 14 bases remaining between them. This CDR3 comprises 15 residues.

V is TRBV10-3 and J is TRBJ2-3; D is tentatively TRBD1 or TRBD2 (6 bases each). The CDR3 contains 13 residues. Per germline, CDR1 ENHRY and CDR2 SYGVKD. Trimming took 0 bases from V and 7 from J, leaving 8 bases between them. This CDR3 reads CAISESGGYTQYF. The CDR3 DNA is TGTGCCATCAGTGAGTCCGGGGGCTATACGCAGTATTTT.

The chain links TRBV12-5 to TRBJ1-4, with 11 nucleotides matching TRBD1. This CDR3 region has 15 residues. Trimming at V came to 6 bases and at J to 6 bases, leaving 6 bases not matched to a gene. The germline V gene encodes CDR1 LGHNT and CDR2 FRNRAP. The CDR3 coding sequence is TGTGCTAGTGGCTTCGGACAGGGGGCTGATGAAAAACTGTTTTTT. Residues: CASGFGQGADEKLFF.

This chain links TRBV30 with TRBJ2-4; no definite D call. CDR1 is GTSNPN, CDR2 SVGIG, per germline (reference sequence). The CDR3 extends over 14 amino acids. V lost 2 bases and J 4 bases, leaving 12 bases between the germline ends. CDR3 sequence: CAWSHGYGKNIQYF. In nucleotides, the CDR3 is TGTGCCTGGAGTCATGGGTACGGAAAAAACATTCAGTACTTC.

V usage is TRBV21-1 and J usage is TRBJ1-6. TRBV21-1 constitutes a pseudogene. The length of the CDR3 is 16 residues. The CDR3 region is CASSKGWSARDSPLHF. CDR3 sequence (DNA): TGTGCCAGCAGCAAAGGGTGGTCAGCTAGGGATTCACCCCTCCACTTT.

This clonotype was seen a few times. The rearrangement uses TRBV18 and TRBJ2-1; 11 bases are shared with TRBD2. Per the germline V gene, CDR1 is KGHSH and CDR2 is LQKENI. The CDR3 has 15 amino acids. J was trimmed by 4 bases and V by 3 bases; bases with no gene match: 2. In DNA, the CDR3 is TGTGCCAGCTCACCGCTAGCGGGAGGATACAATGAGCAGTTCTTC. Translating gives CASSPLAGGYNEQFF.

The rearrangement joins TRBV7-2 to TRBJ1-2; no definite D call. There are 15 residues in the CDR3. The germline V gene has CDR1 SGHTA and CDR2 FQGNSA. Trimming took off 2 bases at V and 0 bases at J, with 10 bases between the two ends. The chain's CDR3 is CASSLTSHSNYGYTF. Here the CDR3 DNA reads TGTGCCAGCAGCTTAACCAGCCACTCTAACTATGGCTACACCTTC.

The genes are TRBV5-5 and TRBJ2-2; D call uncertain. Per the germline V gene, CDR1 is SGHKS and CDR2 is YYEKEE (reference sequence). The CDR3 has 13 residues. V dropped 1 base and J dropped 6 bases, with 7 bases sitting between them. The CDR3 spells CASSLSVAGELFF. Written as DNA, the CDR3 is TGTGCCAGCAGCTTGAGTGTTGCCGGGGAGCTGTTTTTT.